This is a list of T cell receptor beta chains from one sample in a study of identical twins. MiXCR was run by TCRdb on the 5' RACE reads, yielding one entry per CDR3 protein. The sample yields roughly 230,000 distinct CDR3 sequences, around 8.8% seen once. The sample was also reused in another study, on yellow fever vaccine responses in identical twins.

Input material: CD8+ T cells sorted from blood. These receptor sequences come from a woman aged 18-29 years in good health. CDR3s include the opening cysteine and the closing phenylalanine or tryptophan. The D gene is left open where the match is weak. Size values are once, few and many counts, or a class for expanded clones, and some rows have none.

D	V	J	size	CDR3	DNA
TRBD1	TRBV7-6	TRBJ2-7	few	CASSFRQGVSYEQYF	TGTGCCAGCAGCTTCAGACAGGGGGTCTCCTACGAGCAGTACTTC
.	TRBV27	TRBJ2-5	.	CASSFLGESLETQYF	TGTGCCAGCAGTTTCCTCGGGGAAAGCTTGGAGACCCAGTACTTC
.	TRBV7-9	TRBJ2-7	many	CASSLFGLSLRSDEQYF	TGTGCCAGCAGCTTATTCGGACTGAGCCTCCGCTCGGACGAGCAGTACTTC
.	TRBV27	TRBJ2-1	few	CASSLMVSNPSYNEQFF	TGTGCCAGCAGTTTAATGGTATCCAATCCGTCCTACAATGAGCAGTTCTTC
TRBD2	TRBV4-3	TRBJ2-2	.	CASSQDPRAGGAGELFF	TGCGCCAGCAGCCAAGACCCAAGGGCGGGAGGGGCCGGGGAGCTGTTTTTT
.	TRBV28	TRBJ2-1	few	CASSRGALLINEQFF	TGTGCCAGCAGTCGGGGGGCCCTCCTGATCAATGAGCAGTTCTTC
.	TRBV5-1	TRBJ1-3	many	CASSSDAEGLSGNTIYF	TGCGCCAGCAGCTCGGACGCCGAGGGGCTCTCTGGAAACACCATATATTTT
TRBD2	TRBV7-9	TRBJ2-5	many	CASSLNRDYHGETQYF	TGTGCCAGCAGCTTGAACCGGGACTACCACGGAGAGACCCAGTACTTC
TRBD2	TRBV14	TRBJ2-1	few	CASSPKGLAGSLSF	TGTGCCAGCAGTCCTAAGGGACTAGCGGGATCCCTGTCCTTC
.	TRBV5-4	TRBJ2-1	.	CASSPTEYNEQFF	TGTGCCAGCAGCCCTACAGAATACAATGAGCAGTTCTTC
.	TRBV24-1	TRBJ2-5	many	CATSDGKTEGGETQYF	TGTGCCACCAGTGATGGGAAGACAGAGGGGGGAGAGACCCAGTACTTC
.	TRBV3-1	TRBJ2-1	many	CASSQDPRGRVYNEQFF	TGTGCCAGCAGCCAAGACCCTCGGGGGCGGGTATACAATGAGCAGTTCTTC
.	TRBV24-1	TRBJ2-5	few	CATSDFGGQVETQYF	TGTGCCACCAGTGATTTCGGGGGGCAAGTCGAGACCCAGTACTTC
.	TRBV7-9	TRBJ2-7	many	CASSPVAAYEQYF	TGTGCCAGCAGCCCGGTAGCAGCCTACGAGCAGTACTTC
.	TRBV20-1	TRBJ2-7	few	CSARVTGYASYEQYF	TGCAGTGCTAGAGTTACAGGGTACGCGTCCTACGAGCAGTACTTC
.	TRBV12-3/TRBV12-4	TRBJ2-3	many	CASSLAERTDTQYF	TGTGCCAGCAGTTTAGCAGAGAGGACAGATACGCAGTATTTT
.	TRBV14	TRBJ2-1	.	CASSHSLRGNEQFF	TGTGCCAGCAGCCACTCCCTCAGGGGCAATGAGCAGTTCTTC
.	TRBV4-3	TRBJ2-7	many	CASSQGVGVNEQYF	TGCGCCAGCAGCCAAGGGGTAGGAGTCAACGAGCAGTACTTC
TRBD1	TRBV24-1	TRBJ2-1	many	CATSDRGQGYNEQFF	TGTGCCACCAGTGACCGGGGACAGGGGTACAATGAGCAGTTCTTC
TRBD2	TRBV4-2	TRBJ2-1	.	CASSQGTSGTYYNEQFF	TGTGCCAGCAGCCAGGGGACTAGCGGGACATACTACAATGAGCAGTTCTTC
.	TRBV24-1	TRBJ2-7	few	CATSDADRPSYEQYF	TGTGCCACCAGTGATGCCGACAGGCCTTCCTACGAGCAGTACTTC
.	TRBV14	TRBJ1-4	.	CASSQGAGPGEKLFF	TGTGCCAGCAGCCAAGGGGCAGGGCCTGGTGAAAAACTGTTTTTT
.	TRBV29-1	TRBJ1-2	many	CSVRTLEGYTF	TGCAGCGTCCGGACGCTTGAGGGCTACACCTTC
.	TRBV7-2	TRBJ2-3	many	CASSLDGSLDTQYF	TGTGCCAGCAGCTTAGATGGCAGCCTAGATACGCAGTATTTT
TRBD2	TRBV5-5	TRBJ2-7	.	CASSLAVAGGLYEQYF	TGTGCCAGCAGCTTGGCCGTAGCGGGAGGACTCTACGAGCAGTACTTC